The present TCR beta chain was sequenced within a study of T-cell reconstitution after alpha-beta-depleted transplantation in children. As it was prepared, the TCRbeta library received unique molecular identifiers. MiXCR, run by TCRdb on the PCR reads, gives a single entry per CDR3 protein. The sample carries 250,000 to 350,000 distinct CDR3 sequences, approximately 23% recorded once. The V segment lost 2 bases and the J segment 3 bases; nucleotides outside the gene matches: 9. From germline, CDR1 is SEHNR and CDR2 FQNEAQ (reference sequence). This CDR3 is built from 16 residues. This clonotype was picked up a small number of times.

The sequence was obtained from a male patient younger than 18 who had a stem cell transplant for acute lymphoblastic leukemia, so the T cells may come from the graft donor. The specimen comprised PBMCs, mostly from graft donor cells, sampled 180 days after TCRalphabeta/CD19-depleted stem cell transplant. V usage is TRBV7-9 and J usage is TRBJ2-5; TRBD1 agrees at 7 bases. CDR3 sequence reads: CASSLIPGTEKETQYF. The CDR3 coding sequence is TGTGCCAGCAGCTTAATCCCCGGGACAGAGAAAGAGACCCAGTACTTC.